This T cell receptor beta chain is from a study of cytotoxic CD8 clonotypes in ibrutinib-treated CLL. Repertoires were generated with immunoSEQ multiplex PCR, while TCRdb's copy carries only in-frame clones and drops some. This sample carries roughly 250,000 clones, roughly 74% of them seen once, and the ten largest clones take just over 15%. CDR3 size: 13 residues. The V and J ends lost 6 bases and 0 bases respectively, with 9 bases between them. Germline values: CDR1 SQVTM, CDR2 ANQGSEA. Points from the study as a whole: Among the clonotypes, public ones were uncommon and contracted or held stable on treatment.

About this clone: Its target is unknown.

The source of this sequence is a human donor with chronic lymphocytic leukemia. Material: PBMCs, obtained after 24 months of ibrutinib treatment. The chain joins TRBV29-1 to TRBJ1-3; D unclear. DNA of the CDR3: TGCAGCGTCCAGAATTACTCTGGAAACACCATATATTTT. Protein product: CSVQNYSGNTIYF.